This T cell receptor (beta chain) was sequenced in a study of identical twins. Overall study results and limits: Conclusions came from cross-sectional statistical analysis, not from following the same donors. Insertion counts were lower in abundant cord blood beta clonotypes, a trend that memory repertoires did not show.

TCRdb fed the 5' RACE reads into MiXCR, producing one record per CDR3 protein. The table has about 220,000 distinct CDR3 sequences, 7.5% seen once. V shed 4 bases and J 7 bases; nucleotides not matched to a gene: 4. The CDR3 is 14 amino acids. CDR1 is SEHNR and CDR2 is FQNEAQ in the germline V gene (reference sequence). This clonotype occurred a few times. Its antigen remains unidentified. The data were also submitted as part of a second study, on yellow fever vaccine responses in identical twins.

This TCR derives from a woman in her late teens or twenties in good health. The rearrangement links TRBV7-9 to TRBJ1-6; 7 bases align to TRBD1. Sequencing input: memory (CD45RO+) T cells sorted from blood. CDR3 coding DNA: TGTGCCAGCAGCTCCGGGACAGAAAATTCACCCCTCCACTTT. Translating gives CASSSGTENSPLHF.